This TCR beta chain was captured by sequencing in a study of T cells in tumors after PD-1 blockade. Study information: Excluded were patients with checkpoint blockade, immunosuppressants, or radiotherapy or other anti-cancer therapy within 4 weeks. Blood samples averaged 113,528 templates (range roughly 22,000-260,000) and approximately 37,000 unique clonotypes.

This clone turned up a few times. Produced via immunoSEQ multiplex PCR; TCRdb's table is partial and in-frame only. The data contain tens of thousands of clones, around 74% of them seen just once; the ten biggest clones take up around 4.7%. This sequence originates from a human donor with basal cell carcinoma. This specimen was PBMCs, taken after anti-PD-1 treatment.

In DNA form, the CDR3 reads TGTGCCTGGAGTCGGGGGGCAGGGGGGCGCCGGGCTGAAGCTTTCTTT. Translating it yields CAWSRGAGGRRAEAFF. The chain couples TRBV30 to TRBJ1-1; 7 bases are a match to TRBD1. The CDR3 is 16 amino acids. Germline CDR1 GTSNPN, CDR2 SVGIG (reference sequence). V lost 2 bases to trimming and J lost 6 bases; unmatched junction nucleotides: 15.